This TCR beta chain appears in the sequencing data of a study of T cells in Graves' hyperthyroidism and ophthalmopathy. Aged 18 to 65, the patients had hyperthyroidism that was newly diagnosed and had lasted under 2 months. Patients were excluded for uncontrolled infection, other autoimmune disease, pregnancy or lactation. V was clipped by 4 bases and J by 1 base, with 14 bases between them. The length of the CDR3 is 16 residues. Amplification targeted TCR beta CDR3 regions from RNA transcripts. Using the HTBI primer set, a first-round RT-PCR was run on the TCR CDR3. TCRdb redid the calling of the multiplex PCR reads with MiXCR, one entry per CDR3 protein. This table holds some 350,000 distinct CDR3 sequences, approximately 19% found once. There are many counts of this clonotype.

The genes are TRBV12-3 or TRBV12-4 and TRBJ1-5; D perhaps matches TRBD1 (5 bases). Material for sequencing was blood. The receptor comes from a woman between 18 and 30 years old with Graves' hyperthyroidism. CDR3 nucleotide sequence: TGTGCCAGCAGTTCCGGTCGAAGACAGAGCAATCAGCCCCAGCATTTT. Protein: CASSSGRRQSNQPQHF.